This TCR beta chain emerged from a study of blood T cell repertoires in COVID-19. The germline V gene encodes CDR1 SGHVS and CDR2 FNYEAQ. The CDR3 has 17 residues. Trimming at V came to 2 bases and at J to 2 bases, leaving 8 bases not matched to a gene. Here immunoSEQ multiplex PCR was the method, and the copy in TCRdb shows in-frame clones only, minus some. The sample includes about 130,000 clones, 81% seen only once; the top ten take about 18%. This chain joins TRBV7-6 and TRBJ2-3; 9 bases line up with TRBD1. Source material: peripheral blood. This sequence was found in a man under 40 with COVID-19, enrolled during active disease. CDR3 amino acids: CASSLFPGQGNTDTQYF. CDR3 in DNA: TGTGCCAGCAGCTTATTTCCGGGACAGGGTAACACAGATACGCAGTATTTT.